This passage covers 6 T cell receptor beta chains from one sample sequenced in a study of PD-L1 blockade in urothelial cancer. The time point was: pretreatment peripheral blood. Clones were read by immunoSEQ multiplex PCR, and TCRdb kept only the in-frame ones, dropping some. The sample has some 90,000 clones, around 89% seen once. The material sequenced was PBMCs, taken around atezolizumab (anti-PD-L1) treatment. These receptors were taken from an elderly woman with urothelial cancer.

The V call is TRBV5-6, the J call TRBJ2-1; D gene unclear. V dropped 1 base and J dropped 12 bases, with 14 bases sitting between them. Germline V lookup: CDR1 SGHDT, CDR2 YYEEEE. This CDR3 has 13 residues. CDR3 region: CASSLSAIRRQFF. As DNA, the CDR3 is TGTGCCAGCAGCTTGTCAGCGATTAGGCGGCAGTTCTTC.

This clone occurred a few times. The chain carries TRBV30 and TRBJ1-1; D may be TRBD1 (6 bases). This CDR3 spans 12 amino acids. The V and J ends lost 5 bases and 5 bases respectively, with 12 bases between them. Per the germline V gene, CDR1 is GTSNPN and CDR2 is SVGIG (reference sequence). The CDR3 DNA reads as TGTGCCTGGGGGGGGGCGGTAACTGAAGCTTTCTTT. This translates into CAWGGAVTEAFF.

The genes are TRBV4-2 and TRBJ2-7; TRBD2 agrees at 8 bases. Per the germline V gene, CDR1 is LGHNA and CDR2 is YNFKEQ. This CDR3 has 16 amino acids. V trimming: 0 bases; J trimming: 3 bases; junction bases outside the gene matches: 7. The CDR3 bases are TGTGCCAGCAGCCAAGATCCCGCTAGCGGGCTCTACGAGCAGTACTTC. This codes for CASSQDPASGLYEQYF.

The chain recombines TRBV9 with TRBJ2-7; 12 nucleotides align to TRBD2. The germline V gene encodes CDR1 SGDLS and CDR2 YYNGEE. The CDR3 length is 15 residues. V shed 2 bases, J shed 2 bases, and the junction held 2 bases outside the gene matches. The CDR3 bases are TGTGCCAGCAGCGTCCTAGCGGGAGGGCCCTACGAGCAGTACTTC. Translating gives CASSVLAGGPYEQYF.

The chain links TRBV6-6 to TRBJ2-1; no definite D call. Per germline, CDR1 MNHNY and CDR2 SVGAGI (reference sequence). The CDR3 contains 15 residues. V was shortened by 0 bases and J by 6 bases, with 12 bases between the two germline ends. As DNA, the CDR3 is TGTGCCAGCAGTTACTCACCAGGTCCCCCCAATGAGCAGTTCTTC. It is translated as CASSYSPGPPNEQFF.

This clone appeared a single time. J is TRBJ1-3 and V is TRBV5-1; maybe TRBD1 (5 bases). Per germline, CDR1 SGHRS and CDR2 YFSETQ. The CDR3 is made up of 15 amino acids. Trimming shortened V by 0 bases and J by 2 bases, and 9 bases separated the two germline ends. CDR3 in DNA: TGCGCCAGCAGCTTGGATCAGGGTACTGGAAACACCATATATTTT. Its translation: CASSLDQGTGNTIYF.